This is a list of T cell receptor beta chains from one sample in a study of blood T cells in healthy people across ages. MiXCR, applied by TCRdb to the 5' RACE reads, yields one record per CDR3 protein. The sample shows 1.8 million or so distinct CDR3 sequences, approximately 40% of them seen only once. Sequencing was carried out using blood. These receptors all come from a human donor in good health. CDR3s include the opening cysteine and the closing phenylalanine or tryptophan. Fields, in order: V gene, D gene, clone size, J gene, CDR3 protein, CDR3 DNA. The D gene is left open where the match is weak. Expanded clones get a size class; other rows say once, few or many, or leave the size out.

>TRBV7-2|NA|NA|TRBJ2-3
CASSSPTRTTDTQYF
TGTGCCAGCAGTTCACCAACTAGAACCACAGATACGCAGTATTTT
>TRBV20-1|TRBD2|NA|TRBJ2-3
CGARDLSGGDTDTQYF
TGCGGTGCTAGAGATTTAAGCGGGGGGGACACAGATACGCAGTATTTT
>TRBV28|TRBD1|NA|TRBJ1-2
CASNLDRWGNGYTF
TGTGCCAGCAACTTGGACAGGTGGGGTAATGGCTACACCTTC
>TRBV18|NA|NA|TRBJ2-5
CASSLQAGLQETQYF
TGTGCCAGCTCACTCCAAGCCGGGCTCCAAGAGACCCAGTACTTC
>TRBV19|TRBD1|NA|TRBJ1-1
CASRGTANTEAFF
TGTGCCAGTAGAGGGACAGCGAACACTGAAGCTTTCTTT
>TRBV6-2/TRBV6-3|TRBD1|NA|TRBJ2-1
CASSNPLGTAPSEQFF
TGTGCCAGCAGCAATCCCCTGGGGACAGCCCCTAGTGAGCAGTTCTTC
>TRBV20-1|TRBD1|NA|TRBJ2-7
CSLVGQVSNEQYF
TGCAGTTTGGTAGGACAGGTCAGCAATGAGCAGTACTTC
>TRBV12-3/TRBV12-4|TRBD2|few|TRBJ2-7
CVSSFFLSGVEKYEQYF
TGTGTCAGCAGTTTTTTCTTAAGCGGGGTAGAGAAGTACGAGCAGTACTTC
>TRBV3-1|NA|few|TRBJ2-3
CASSQGPRAGADTQYF
TGTGCCAGCAGCCAAGGACCGCGGGCAGGCGCAGATACGCAGTATTTT
>TRBV4-3|TRBD1|NA|TRBJ1-2
CASSQDMGQIPNYGYTF
TGCGCCAGCAGCCAAGATATGGGACAGATCCCCAACTATGGCTACACCTTC
>TRBV9|TRBD2|few|TRBJ2-1
CASSVGASGGLSSYNEQFF
TGTGCCAGCAGCGTAGGGGCTAGCGGGGGTTTAAGCTCCTACAATGAGCAGTTCTTC
>TRBV20-1|NA|NA|TRBJ2-1
CSAVTYNERFF
TGCAGTGCTGTTACCTACAATGAGCGGTTCTTC
>TRBV29-1|NA|many|TRBJ2-7
CSVNDQGYEQYF
TGCAGCGTCAACGACCAAGGCTACGAGCAGTACTTC
>TRBV29-1|TRBD2|NA|TRBJ2-5
CSVGMAGGKETQYF
TGCAGCGTTGGAATGGCGGGGGGTAAGGAGACCCAGTACTTC
>TRBV20-1|NA|NA|TRBJ1-4
CSARLAGREKRFF
TGCAGTGCTAGGTTGGCAGGCCGGGAAAAACGGTTTTTT
>TRBV4-3|NA|NA|TRBJ2-3
CASSPREITDTQYF
TGCGCCAGCTCCCCTCGGGAGATCACAGATACGCAGTATTTT
>TRBV12-3/TRBV12-4|TRBD2|NA|TRBJ2-3
CASRPPGLEKTDTQYF
TGTGCCAGCAGGCCCCCGGGACTAGAGAAAACAGATACGCAGTATTTT
>TRBV5-1|NA|few|TRBJ2-7
CASGSRGRYEQYF
TGCGCCAGCGGATCCAGGGGAAGGTACGAGCAGTACTTC
>TRBV20-1|TRBD2|few|TRBJ2-3
CSAAKSSGTSTDTQYF
TGCAGTGCTGCGAAGTCTAGCGGAACTAGCACAGATACGCAGTATTTT
>TRBV3-1|TRBD1|NA|TRBJ2-7
CASSPDRGGAYEQYF
TGTGCCAGCAGCCCCGACAGGGGTGGGGCCTACGAGCAGTACTTC
>TRBV7-3|NA|NA|TRBJ1-2
CASSLNARYGYTF
TGTGCCAGCAGCTTAAACGCTAGATATGGCTACACCTTC
>TRBV20-1|NA|NA|TRBJ2-5
CSARIPGLQETQYF
TGCAGTGCTAGAATCCCGGGACTCCAAGAGACCCAGTACTTC
>TRBV12-3/TRBV12-4|NA|few|TRBJ2-1
CASSLSRGDEQFF
TGTGCCAGCAGTTTGTCCAGGGGAGATGAGCAGTTCTTC
>TRBV11-3|NA|NA|TRBJ1-2
CASSLERGNPGYTF
TGTGCCAGCAGCTTAGAGCGGGGTAATCCGGGCTACACCTTC
>TRBV19|NA|few|TRBJ2-3
CASSSDDDTQYF
TGTGCCAGTAGTTCCGATGATGATACGCAGTATTTT
>TRBV7-3|TRBD2|few|TRBJ2-1
CASSLGSAGEQFF
TGTGCCAGCAGCTTAGGGTCAGCGGGGGAGCAGTTCTTC
>TRBV10-3|TRBD2|few|TRBJ2-3
CAISVEAGWDTQYF
TGTGCCATCAGTGTCGAAGCGGGGTGGGATACGCAGTATTTT
>TRBV5-5|TRBD1|few|TRBJ1-2
CASSLFGRTGGDYGYTF
TGTGCCAGCAGCTTGTTTGGTAGGACAGGGGGAGACTATGGCTACACCTTC
>TRBV7-2|NA|few|TRBJ2-1
CASSFLTYNEQFF
TGTGCCAGCAGCTTTCTCACTTACAATGAGCAGTTCTTC
>TRBV6-2/TRBV6-3|TRBD1|NA|TRBJ2-7
CASTWTGSSYEQYF
TGTGCCAGCACGTGGACAGGGAGCTCCTACGAGCAGTACTTC
>TRBV7-2|TRBD1|few|TRBJ2-7
CASSLWTGHSYEQYF
TGTGCCAGCAGCCTTTGGACAGGTCATTCCTACGAGCAGTACTTC
>TRBV7-9|NA|NA|TRBJ1-1
CASSLGGAVDTEAFF
TGTGCCAGCAGCTTAGGGGGGGCGGTTGACACTGAAGCTTTCTTT
>TRBV20-1|NA|NA|TRBJ2-1
CSARDGRQGIGQFF
TGCAGTGCCAGGGACGGGAGACAGGGAATCGGGCAGTTCTTC
>TRBV4-2|NA|few|TRBJ1-6
CASSQDTGETWNSPLHF
TGTGCCAGCAGCCAAGATACTGGGGAAACTTGGAATTCACCCCTCCACTTT
>TRBV27|NA|NA|TRBJ1-1
CASRLLGNTEAFF
TGTGCCAGCAGGCTGTTGGGGAACACTGAAGCTTTCTTT
>TRBV10-3|NA|few|TRBJ2-1
CAISAGARGNEQFF
TGTGCCATCAGTGCCGGAGCCCGAGGGAATGAGCAGTTCTTC
>TRBV12-3/TRBV12-4|TRBD1|few|TRBJ1-2
CASATGLGYTF
TGTGCCAGCGCGACAGGGCTTGGCTACACCTTC
>TRBV20-1|TRBD1|few|TRBJ2-7
CSKSRGPPATEQYF
TGCAGTAAATCAAGGGGGCCCCCCGCTACGGAGCAGTACTTC
>TRBV7-6|TRBD2|few|TRBJ2-3
CASSLRGGHFTDTQYF
TGTGCCAGCAGCCTCCGGGGGGGCCATTTCACAGATACGCAGTATTTT
>TRBV6-5|TRBD1|NA|TRBJ2-1
CATRGPGLGIDEQFF
TGTGCCACCAGGGGGCCGGGACTTGGGATTGATGAGCAGTTCTTC
>TRBV7-2|TRBD2|NA|TRBJ2-7
CASSLAPGSGGYYEQYF
TGTGCCAGCAGCTTGGCCCCAGGTAGCGGGGGATACTACGAGCAGTACTTC
>TRBV20-1|NA|NA|TRBJ2-4
CSAQSHLAKNIQYF
TGCAGTGCCCAATCCCACCTAGCCAAAAACATTCAGTACTTC
>TRBV7-7|TRBD2|NA|TRBJ2-5
CASSHGLAGETQYF
TGTGCCAGCAGCCATGGACTAGCGGGGGAGACCCAGTACTTC
>TRBV20-1|TRBD2|few|TRBJ2-1
CSAGRDVWRGTNEQFF
TGCAGTGCCGGTAGAGATGTCTGGCGGGGGACGAATGAGCAGTTCTTC
>TRBV12-3/TRBV12-4|NA|few|TRBJ2-7
CAGSLGGSSYEQYF
TGTGCCGGCAGTTTAGGGGGAAGCTCCTACGAGCAGTACTTC
>TRBV6-2/TRBV6-3|TRBD2|NA|TRBJ2-1
CASKRGGDGNEQFF
TGTGCCAGCAAGCGGGGGGGCGATGGGAATGAGCAGTTCTTC
>TRBV7-2|TRBD2|NA|TRBJ2-7
CASSPGLALSYEQYF
TGTGCCAGCAGCCCGGGACTAGCTCTCTCCTACGAGCAGTACTTC
>TRBV9|NA|few|TRBJ2-7
CASSVGSGFTYEQYF
TGTGCCAGCAGCGTAGGAAGTGGGTTTACCTACGAGCAGTACTTC
>TRBV11-3|NA|NA|TRBJ2-1
CASNLDQGLAHSEQFF
TGTGCCAGCAACTTAGATCAGGGGCTAGCGCACAGTGAGCAGTTCTTC
>TRBV4-3|TRBD2|NA|TRBJ2-4
CASSLRLGGKNIQYF
TGCGCCAGCAGCCTTCGATTGGGGGGGAAAAACATTCAGTACTTC
>TRBV12-3/TRBV12-4|NA|few|TRBJ2-7
CASSLGGMTRQYF
TGTGCCAGCAGTTTAGGGGGGATGACACGGCAGTACTTC
>TRBV5-1|TRBD2|NA|TRBJ2-3
CASSMGLAGGPRTDTQYF
TGCGCCAGCAGCATGGGGCTAGCGGGGGGCCCCAGAACAGATACGCAGTATTTT
>TRBV6-2/TRBV6-3|NA|few|TRBJ2-1
CASTLGGFYNEQFF
TGTGCCAGCACTTTAGGGGGGTTCTACAATGAGCAGTTCTTC
>TRBV30|TRBD1|once|TRBJ2-5
CAWIGTGGNEQYF
TGTGCCTGGATAGGGACAGGGGGCAATGAGCAGTACTTC
>TRBV6-2/TRBV6-3|NA|NA|TRBJ2-2
CASSYDSSYEQYFGPGTGELFF
NA
>TRBV9|TRBD1|NA|TRBJ1-1
CASSVGTGVITTEAFF
TGTGCCAGCAGCGTAGGGACAGGGGTAATAACTACTGAAGCTTTCTTT
>TRBV3-1|NA|NA|TRBJ1-2
CASSQERRVGYTF
TGTGCCAGCAGCCAAGAACGCCGGGTAGGCTACACCTTC
>TRBV9|NA|NA|TRBJ1-2
CASSAPWDPNYGYTF
TGTGCCAGCAGCGCACCCTGGGACCCTAACTATGGCTACACCTTC